This T cell receptor (beta chain) was sequenced for a study of blood T cell repertoires in COVID-19. This clone was found once. Sequenced by immunoSEQ multiplex PCR; TCRdb stores in-frame clones only, minus some. The table records 150,000 to 200,000 clones, approximately 79% of them present only once. The V end was cut by 4 bases, the J end by 1 base, with 12 bases between. The CDR3 runs 15 residues. From germline, CDR1 is LGHDT and CDR2 YNNKEL (reference sequence). The rearrangement links TRBV3-1 (or the pseudogene TRBV3-2) to TRBJ2-3, with D perhaps matching TRBD2 (7 bases). Sequencing was performed on peripheral blood. The TCR sequence derives from a woman between 40 and 55 years old with COVID-19, enrolled during active disease. This chain's CDR3 is CASSPTGGGTDTQYF. The CDR3 nucleotides are TGTGCCAGCAGCCCTACGGGGGGCGGCACAGATACGCAGTATTTT.